The present TCR beta chain was sequenced within a study of OX40 agonist ivuxolimab in advanced cancers. Study context: Patients received ivuxolimab, an intravenous treatment, every 2 weeks at 0.01 to 10 mg/kg. Enrollees could have had prior anti-PD-1, anti-PD-L1 or anti-CTLA-4 therapy, which under 50% had received.

Profiled with immunoSEQ multiplex PCR; TCRdb holds only in-frame clones, not every one. Of 73,000 or so clones listed, more than 75% are singletons. The receptor was isolated from an adult with an advanced solid tumor such as melanoma, head and neck, liver or kidney cancer. The sequences come from CD4+ or CD8+ T cells sorted from blood, collected in a trial of the OX40 agonist ivuxolimab.

CDR3 region: CASSLGYGRYETQYF. CDR3 bases: TGTGCCAGCAGCTTAGGGTACGGGAGGTATGAGACCCAGTACTTC. V gene TRBV7-2 combines with J gene TRBJ2-5, with 7 bases matching TRBD2. The CDR3 length is 15 residues. J was trimmed by 5 bases and V by 1 base; bases with no gene match: 7. Germline V gene lookup returns CDR1 SGHTA and CDR2 FQGNSA. The variable domain in full, completed from reference TRBV7-2 and TRBJ2-5, reads GAGVSQSPSNKVTEKGKDVELRCDPISGHTALYWYRQSLGQGLEFLIYFQGNSAPDKSGLPSDRFSAERTGGSVSTLTIQRTQQEDSAVYLCASSLGYGRYETQYFGPGTRLLVL.